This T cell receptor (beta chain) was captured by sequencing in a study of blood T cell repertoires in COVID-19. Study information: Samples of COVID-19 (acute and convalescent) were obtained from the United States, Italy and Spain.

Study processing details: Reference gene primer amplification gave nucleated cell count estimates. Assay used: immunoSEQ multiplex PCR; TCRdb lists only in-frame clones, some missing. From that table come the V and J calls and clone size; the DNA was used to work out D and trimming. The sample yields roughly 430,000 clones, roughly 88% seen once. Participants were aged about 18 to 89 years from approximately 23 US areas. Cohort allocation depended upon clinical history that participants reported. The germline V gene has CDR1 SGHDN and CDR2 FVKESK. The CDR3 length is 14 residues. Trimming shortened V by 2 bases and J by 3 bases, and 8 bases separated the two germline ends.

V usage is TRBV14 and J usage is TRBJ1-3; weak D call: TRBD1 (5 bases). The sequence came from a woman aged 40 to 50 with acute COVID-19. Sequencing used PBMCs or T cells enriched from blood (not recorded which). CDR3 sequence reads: CASSQQGHGNTIYF. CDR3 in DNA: TGTGCCAGCAGCCAACAGGGTCATGGAAACACCATATATTTT.